Below, one T cell receptor (beta chain) is given with its context. Its antigen remains unidentified. This entry is derived from a study of cytomegalovirus exposure and HLA in healthy donors. For the study at large: Ancestry clustering placed roughly four fifths of several hundred genotyped donors in the Caucasian-associated cluster.

This PCR relied on a set of 60 Vbeta primers and 13 Jbeta primers. The method was immunoSEQ multiplex PCR; TCRdb's version includes in-frame clones alone and lacks a portion of them. Seen in this sample are 150,000 to 200,000 clones; the ten most common clones hold roughly 1.9%. CDR3 length equals 14 residues. CDR1 is LNHDA, CDR2 SQIVND, per germline (reference sequence). The J segment lost 10 bases and the V segment lost 8 bases, leaving 11 bases of the junction unmatched. Study-wide findings and caveats: The analysis excluded some indistinguishable V segments, including TRBV6-2 and TRBV6-3.

The sample consisted of PBMCs. This TCR was sampled from a man aged 25-45 years in good health and CMV-seronegative. This chain uses TRBV19 with TRBJ2-1; 10 positions agree with TRBD2. CDR3 region: CASCGLAGAGEQFF. The CDR3 nucleotides are TGTGCCAGTTGCGGGCTAGCGGGAGCGGGGGAGCAGTTCTTC.